Below are 9 T cell receptor beta chains sequenced from a single sample in a study of shared T cell receptors in the human thymus. Clones were read by immunoSEQ multiplex PCR, and TCRdb kept only the in-frame ones, dropping some. The sample lists 600,000 or so clones; 80% to 90% were seen once. This same sample was also taken into another study, of human thymus T cells.

The specimen sequenced was thymocytes. Source of these receptors: a boy younger than two with a congenital heart defect.

This chain connects TRBV14 to TRBJ2-5; 10 bases line up with TRBD2. V lost 1 base, J lost 3 bases, and 5 bases stayed unmatched. CDR3 length: 16 residues. Germline values: CDR1 SGHDN, CDR2 FVKESK. The CDR3 here is CASSQVSLAGEETQYF. The CDR3 DNA is TGTGCCAGCAGCCAAGTTTCCCTAGCGGGGGAAGAGACCCAGTACTTC.

The chain has TRBV7-2 and TRBJ1-2, with unresolved D. The CDR3 sequence is 13 residues long. The V and J ends lost 0 bases and 1 base respectively, with 3 bases between them. Germline V gene lookup returns CDR1 SGHTA and CDR2 FQGNSA. The CDR3 sequence is CASSLAHNYGYTF. As DNA, the CDR3 is TGTGCCAGCAGCTTAGCACATAACTATGGCTACACCTTC.

In this sample, this clone turned up a few times. The chain links TRBV6-5 to TRBJ2-1; 8 bases are shared with TRBD1. Germline loops: CDR1 MNHEY, CDR2 SVGAGI. The CDR3 consists of 14 residues. V was pared by 3 bases and J by 5 bases, with 3 bases of the junction left unmatched. The CDR3 nucleotides read TGTGCCAGCAGTTATAAACAGGGGGACAATGAGCAGTTCTTC. Translated, it gives CASSYKQGDNEQFF.

V and J are TRBV9 and TRBJ2-3; D possibly corresponds to TRBD1 (5 bases). With 3 bases removed from V and 1 base from J, the gap between germline ends came to 24 bases. In germline, CDR1 is SGDLS, CDR2 YYNGEE. The CDR3 covers 19 residues. The CDR3 reads CASSDLAQVWSGRTDTQYF. CDR3 nucleotide sequence: TGTGCCAGCAGCGACCTCGCGCAGGTGTGGTCAGGGCGCACAGATACGCAGTATTTT.

The gene calls are TRBV5-8 and TRBJ2-1; D may be TRBD1 (5 bases). V was pared by 0 bases and J by 5 bases, with 24 bases between. Germline loops: CDR1 SGHTS, CDR2 YDEGEE. There are 19 residues in the CDR3. This CDR3 is CASSLGQRFGRGKDNEQFF. In DNA, the CDR3 is TGTGCCAGCAGCTTGGGACAGAGGTTCGGGCGCGGCAAAGACAATGAGCAGTTCTTC.

The chain has TRBV30 and TRBJ2-1; 7 nucleotides align to TRBD1. J gave up 4 bases and V 3 bases, and 3 bases lay outside the gene matches. In germline, CDR1 is GTSNPN, CDR2 SVGIG (reference sequence). The CDR3 sequence is 13 residues long. The CDR3 is CAWRRDSYNEQFF. In DNA form, the CDR3 reads TGTGCCTGGAGAAGGGACAGTTACAATGAGCAGTTCTTC.

The chain uses TRBV28 and TRBJ1-2, with 9 bases that match TRBD1. Trimming at V came to 5 bases and at J to 8 bases, leaving 6 bases not matched to a gene. The CDR3 runs 13 residues. Germline V gene sequence: CDR1 MDHEN, CDR2 SYDVKM. CDR3 nucleotide sequence: TGTGCCAGCAGTCCGACAGGGGGTGGAGGCTACACCTTC. It specifies CASSPTGGGGYTF.

V and J are TRBV10-3 and TRBJ2-4; no definite D call. V dropped 3 bases and J dropped 0 bases, with 6 bases sitting between them. The CDR3 runs to 14 residues. Germline V gives CDR1 ENHRY, CDR2 SYGVKD. In nucleotides, the CDR3 is TGTGCCATCAGTGAACAGCTAGCCAAAAACATTCAGTACTTC. It encodes CAISEQLAKNIQYF.

This chain uses TRBV4-3 with TRBJ2-3; D call uncertain. The CDR3 extends over 14 amino acids. CDR1 is LGHNA, CDR2 YSLEER, per germline. V gave up 4 bases and J gave up 0 bases, with 8 bases separating them. The DNA for the CDR3 is TGCGCCAGCAGCCGGGCCTCTAGCACAGATACGCAGTATTTT. Protein: CASSRASSTDTQYF.